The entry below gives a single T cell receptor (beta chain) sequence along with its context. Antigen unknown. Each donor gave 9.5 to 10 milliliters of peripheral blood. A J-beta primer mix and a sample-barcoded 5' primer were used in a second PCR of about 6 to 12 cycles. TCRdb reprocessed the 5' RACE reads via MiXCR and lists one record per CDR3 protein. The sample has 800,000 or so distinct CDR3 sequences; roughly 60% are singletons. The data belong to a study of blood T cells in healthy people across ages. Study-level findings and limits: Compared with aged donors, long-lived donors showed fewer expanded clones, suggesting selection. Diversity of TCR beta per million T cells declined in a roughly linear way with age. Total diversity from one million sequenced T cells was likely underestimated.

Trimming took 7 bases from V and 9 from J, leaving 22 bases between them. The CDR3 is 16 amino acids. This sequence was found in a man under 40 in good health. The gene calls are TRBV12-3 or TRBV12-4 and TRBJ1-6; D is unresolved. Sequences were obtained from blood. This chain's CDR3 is CASTLMAQVSGSPLHF. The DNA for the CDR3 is TGTGCCAGCACCCTCATGGCCCAGGTCTCTGGTTCACCCCTCCACTTT.